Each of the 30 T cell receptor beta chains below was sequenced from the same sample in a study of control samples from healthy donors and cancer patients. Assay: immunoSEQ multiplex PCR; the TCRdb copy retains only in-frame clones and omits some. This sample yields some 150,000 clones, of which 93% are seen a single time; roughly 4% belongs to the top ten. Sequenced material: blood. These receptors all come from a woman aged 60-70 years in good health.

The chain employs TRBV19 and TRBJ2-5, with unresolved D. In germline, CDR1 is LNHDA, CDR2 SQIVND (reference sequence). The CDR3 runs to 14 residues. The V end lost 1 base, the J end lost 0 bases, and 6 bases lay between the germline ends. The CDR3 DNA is TGTGCCAGTAGTATAGGGCCGAACCAAGAGACCCAGTACTTC. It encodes CASSIGPNQETQYF.

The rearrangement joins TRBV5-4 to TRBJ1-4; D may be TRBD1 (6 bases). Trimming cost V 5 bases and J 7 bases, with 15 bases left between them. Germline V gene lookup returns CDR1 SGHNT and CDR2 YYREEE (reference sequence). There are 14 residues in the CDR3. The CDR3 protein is CASSLGQKGEKLFF. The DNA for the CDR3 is TGTGCCAGCAGTTTAGGACAGAAGGGTGAAAAACTGTTTTTT.

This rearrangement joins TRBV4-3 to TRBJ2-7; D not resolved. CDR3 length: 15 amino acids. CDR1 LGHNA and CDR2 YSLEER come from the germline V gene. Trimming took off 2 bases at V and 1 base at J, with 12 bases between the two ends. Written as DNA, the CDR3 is TGCGCCAGCAGCCAATTATTGGATCTTTCCTACGAGCAGTACTTC. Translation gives CASSQLLDLSYEQYF.

The CDR3 DNA is TGTGCCAGCAGTTACTCGATAAAACCTAGACAGGGGTCTTTGAGCAATCAGCCCCAGCATTTT. Translation: CASSYSIKPRQGSLSNQPQHF. The chain couples TRBV6-2 or TRBV6-3 to TRBJ1-5, with 8 bases aligning to TRBD1. The CDR3 runs to 21 residues. Germline V CDR1 and CDR2: MNHEY, SVGEGT. Trimming at V came to 0 bases and at J to 1 base, leaving 17 bases not matched to a gene.

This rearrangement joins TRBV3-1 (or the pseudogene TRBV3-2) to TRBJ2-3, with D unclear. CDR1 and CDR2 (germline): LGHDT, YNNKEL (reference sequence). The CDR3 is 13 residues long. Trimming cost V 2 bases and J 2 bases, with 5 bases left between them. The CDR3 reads CASSQWTTDTQYF. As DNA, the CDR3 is TGTGCCAGCAGCCAATGGACCACAGATACGCAGTATTTT.

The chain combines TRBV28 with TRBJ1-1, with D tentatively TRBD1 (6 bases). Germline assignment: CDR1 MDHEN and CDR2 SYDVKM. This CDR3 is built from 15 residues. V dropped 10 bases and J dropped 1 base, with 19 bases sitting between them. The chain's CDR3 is CATQPPSQGNTEAFF. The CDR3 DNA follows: TGTGCCACCCAACCTCCTTCACAGGGGAACACTGAAGCTTTCTTT. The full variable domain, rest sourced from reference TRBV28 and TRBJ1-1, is DVKVTQSSRYLVKRTGEKVFLECVQDMDHENMFWYRQDPGLGLRLIYFSYDVKMKEKGDIPEGYSVSREKKERFSLILESASTNQTSMYLCATQPPSQGNTEAFFGQGTRLTVV.

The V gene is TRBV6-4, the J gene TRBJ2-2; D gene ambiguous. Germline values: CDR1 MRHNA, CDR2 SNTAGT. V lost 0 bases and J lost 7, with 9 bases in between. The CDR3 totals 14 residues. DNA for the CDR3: TGTGCCAGCAGTGACTCATTCGGCGGCGGGGAGCTGTTTTTT. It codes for CASSDSFGGGELFF.

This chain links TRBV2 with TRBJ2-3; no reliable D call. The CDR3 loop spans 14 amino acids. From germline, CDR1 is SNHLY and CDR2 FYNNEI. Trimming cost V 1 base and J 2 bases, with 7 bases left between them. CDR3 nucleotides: TGTGCCAGCAGTGAAGTTGCGGTCACAGATACGCAGTATTTT. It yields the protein CASSEVAVTDTQYF. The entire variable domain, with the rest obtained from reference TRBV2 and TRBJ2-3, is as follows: EPEVTQTPSHQVTQMGQEVILRCVPISNHLYFYWYRQILGQKVEFLVSFYNNEISEKSEIFDDQFSVERPDGSNFTLKIRSTKLEDSAMYFCASSEVAVTDTQYFGPGTRLTVL.

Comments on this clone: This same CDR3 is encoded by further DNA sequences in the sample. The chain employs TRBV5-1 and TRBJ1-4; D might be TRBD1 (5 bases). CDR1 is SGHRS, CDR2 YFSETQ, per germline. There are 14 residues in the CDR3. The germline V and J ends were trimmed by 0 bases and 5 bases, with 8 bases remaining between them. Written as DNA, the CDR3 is TGCGCCAGCAGCTTGGGGGGGACCAATGAAAAACTGTTTTTT. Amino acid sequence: CASSLGGTNEKLFF. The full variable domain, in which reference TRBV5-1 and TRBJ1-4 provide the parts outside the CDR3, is KAGVTQTPRYLIKTRGQQVTLSCSPISGHRSVSWYQQTPGQGLQFLFEYFSETQRNKGNFPGRFSGRQFSNSRSEMNVSTLELGDSALYLCASSLGGTNEKLFFGSGTQLSVL.

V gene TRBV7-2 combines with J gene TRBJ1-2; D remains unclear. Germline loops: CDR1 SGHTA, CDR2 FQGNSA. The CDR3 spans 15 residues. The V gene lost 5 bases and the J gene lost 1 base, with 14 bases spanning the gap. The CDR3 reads CASSPHHQNNYGYTF. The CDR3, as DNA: TGTGCCAGCAGCCCTCACCATCAAAATAACTATGGCTACACCTTC.

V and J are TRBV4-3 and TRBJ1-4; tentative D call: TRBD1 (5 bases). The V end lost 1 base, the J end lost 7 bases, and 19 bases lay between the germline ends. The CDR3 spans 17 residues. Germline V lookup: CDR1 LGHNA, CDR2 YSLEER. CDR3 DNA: TGCGCCAGCAGCCAAGTTATCCCACTAGACAGAAGTGAAAAACTGTTTTTT. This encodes CASSQVIPLDRSEKLFF.

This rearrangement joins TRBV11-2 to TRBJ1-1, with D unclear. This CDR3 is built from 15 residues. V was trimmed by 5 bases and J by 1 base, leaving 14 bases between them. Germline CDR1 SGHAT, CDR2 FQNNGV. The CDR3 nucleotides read TGTGCCAGCAGCCCAGGCACGGTACGGAACACTGAAGCTTTCTTT. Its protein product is CASSPGTVRNTEAFF.

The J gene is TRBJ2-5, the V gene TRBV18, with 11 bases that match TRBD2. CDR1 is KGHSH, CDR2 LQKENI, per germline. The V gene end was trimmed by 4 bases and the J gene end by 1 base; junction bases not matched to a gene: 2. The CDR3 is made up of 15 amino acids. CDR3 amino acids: CASSHGTSGQETQYF. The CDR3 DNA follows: TGTGCCAGCTCACATGGGACTAGCGGCCAAGAGACCCAGTACTTC.

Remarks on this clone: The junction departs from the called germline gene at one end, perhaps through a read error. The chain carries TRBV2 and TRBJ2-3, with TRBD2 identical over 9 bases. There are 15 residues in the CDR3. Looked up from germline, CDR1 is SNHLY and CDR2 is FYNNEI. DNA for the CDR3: TGTGCCAGCAGTAAAGCGGGGGGAATCACAGATACGCAGTATTTT. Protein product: CASSKAGGITDTQYF.

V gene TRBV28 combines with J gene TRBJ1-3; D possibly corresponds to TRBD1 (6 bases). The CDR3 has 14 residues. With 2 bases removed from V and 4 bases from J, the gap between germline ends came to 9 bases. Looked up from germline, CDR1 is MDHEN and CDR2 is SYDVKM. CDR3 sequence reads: CASSLGGAGNTIYF. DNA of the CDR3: TGTGCCAGCAGTTTAGGGGGGGCAGGAAACACCATATATTTT.

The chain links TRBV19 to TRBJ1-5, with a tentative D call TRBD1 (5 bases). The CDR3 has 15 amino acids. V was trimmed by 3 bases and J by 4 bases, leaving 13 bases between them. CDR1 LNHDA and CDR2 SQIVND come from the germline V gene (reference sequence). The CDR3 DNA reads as TGTGCCAGTAGTATTTTATCCGGGGCTAATCAGCCCCAGCATTTT. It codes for CASSILSGANQPQHF.

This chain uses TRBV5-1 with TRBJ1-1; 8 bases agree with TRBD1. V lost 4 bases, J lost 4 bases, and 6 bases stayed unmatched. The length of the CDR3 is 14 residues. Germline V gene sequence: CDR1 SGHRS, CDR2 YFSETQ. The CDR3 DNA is TGCGCCAGCAGCCCCGGACAGGGCACCACTGAAGCTTTCTTT. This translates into CASSPGQGTTEAFF.

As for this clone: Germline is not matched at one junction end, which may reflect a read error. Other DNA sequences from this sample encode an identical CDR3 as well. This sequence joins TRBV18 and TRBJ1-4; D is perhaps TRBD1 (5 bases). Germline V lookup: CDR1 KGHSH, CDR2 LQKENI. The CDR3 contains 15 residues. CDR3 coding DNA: TGCGCCAGCTCCCCAACATTTTCCCGCCAGGGAAAACTGTTTTTT. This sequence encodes CASSPTFSRQGKLFF.

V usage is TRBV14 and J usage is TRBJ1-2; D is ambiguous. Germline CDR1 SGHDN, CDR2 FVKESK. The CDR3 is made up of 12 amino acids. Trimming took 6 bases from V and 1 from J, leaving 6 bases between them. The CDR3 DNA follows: TGTGCCAGCAGTGGCGATAACTATGGCTACACCTTC. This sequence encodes CASSGDNYGYTF.

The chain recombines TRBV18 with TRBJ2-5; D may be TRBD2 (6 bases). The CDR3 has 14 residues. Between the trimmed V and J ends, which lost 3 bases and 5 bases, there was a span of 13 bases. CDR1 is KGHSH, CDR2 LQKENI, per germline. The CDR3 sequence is CASSPGIGGETQYF. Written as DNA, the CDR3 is TGTGCCAGCTCACCCGGAATCGGGGGTGAGACCCAGTACTTC.

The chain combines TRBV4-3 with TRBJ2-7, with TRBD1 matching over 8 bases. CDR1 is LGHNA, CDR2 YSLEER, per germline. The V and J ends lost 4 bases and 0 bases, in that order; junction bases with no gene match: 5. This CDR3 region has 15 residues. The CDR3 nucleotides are TGCGCCAGCAGCCCACCGGGACAGGACTCCTACGAGCAGTACTTC. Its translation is CASSPPGQDSYEQYF.

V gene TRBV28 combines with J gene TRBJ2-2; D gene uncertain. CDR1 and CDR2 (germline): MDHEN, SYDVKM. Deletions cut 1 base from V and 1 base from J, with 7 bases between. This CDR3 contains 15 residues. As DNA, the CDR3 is TGTGCCAGCAGTTTATTACACAAGAACACCGGGGAGCTGTTTTTT. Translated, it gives CASSLLHKNTGELFF.

The DNA for the CDR3 is TGTGCCACCAGCAGAGAATTCGGCGGGGGGGCGTCAGATACGCAGTATTTT. It encodes CATSREFGGGASDTQYF. The chain couples TRBV15 to TRBJ2-3; 9 nucleotides align to TRBD2. The CDR3 has 17 amino acids. CDR1 and CDR2 from the germline V gene are LNHNV and YYDKDF (reference sequence). With 0 bases clipped from V and 4 bases from J, the junction kept 8 bases outside the gene matches.

The CDR3 reads CASSALAGGPTDTQYF. CDR3 sequence (DNA): TGTGCCAGCAGCGCCTTAGCGGGGGGGCCCACAGATACGCAGTATTTT. The gene calls are TRBV9 and TRBJ2-3; 11 positions match TRBD2. Unmatched junction bases numbered 5, after V lost 3 bases and J lost 2 bases. The germline gives CDR1 SGDLS, CDR2 YYNGEE. This CDR3 is built from 16 residues.

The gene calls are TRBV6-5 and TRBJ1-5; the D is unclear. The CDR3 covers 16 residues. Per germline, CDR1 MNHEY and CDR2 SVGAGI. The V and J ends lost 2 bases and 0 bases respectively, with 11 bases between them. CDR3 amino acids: CASSYPEVNSNQPQHF. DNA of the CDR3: TGTGCCAGCAGTTACCCCGAGGTGAATAGCAATCAGCCCCAGCATTTT.

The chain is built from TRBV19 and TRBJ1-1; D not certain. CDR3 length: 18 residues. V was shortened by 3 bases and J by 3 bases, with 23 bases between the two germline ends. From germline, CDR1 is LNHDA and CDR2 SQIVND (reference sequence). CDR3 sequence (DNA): TGTGCCAGTAGTATGAGGGCTTTTAGTTCCCTGTGGGACACTGAAGCTTTCTTT. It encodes CASSMRAFSSLWDTEAFF.

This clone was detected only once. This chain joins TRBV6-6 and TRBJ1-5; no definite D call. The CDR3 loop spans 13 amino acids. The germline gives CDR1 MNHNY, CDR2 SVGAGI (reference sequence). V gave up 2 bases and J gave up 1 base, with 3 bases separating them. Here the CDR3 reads CASSYGSNQPQHF. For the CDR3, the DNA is TGTGCCAGCAGTTACGGCAGCAATCAGCCCCAGCATTTT.

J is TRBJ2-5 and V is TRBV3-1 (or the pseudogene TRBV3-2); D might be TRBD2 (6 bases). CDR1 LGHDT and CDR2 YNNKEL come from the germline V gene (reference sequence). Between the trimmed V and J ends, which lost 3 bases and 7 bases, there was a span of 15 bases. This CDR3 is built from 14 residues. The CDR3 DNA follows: TGTGCCAGCAGCCAGGGAGGCGGCTCGGGGACCCAGTACTTC. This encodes CASSQGGGSGTQYF.

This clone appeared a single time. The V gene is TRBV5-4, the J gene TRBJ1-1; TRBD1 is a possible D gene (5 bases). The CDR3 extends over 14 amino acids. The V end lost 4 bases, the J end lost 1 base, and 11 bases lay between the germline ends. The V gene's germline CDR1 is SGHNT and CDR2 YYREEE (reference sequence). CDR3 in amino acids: CASSGWGKNTEAFF. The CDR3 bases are TGTGCCAGCAGCGGCTGGGGCAAGAACACTGAAGCTTTCTTT.

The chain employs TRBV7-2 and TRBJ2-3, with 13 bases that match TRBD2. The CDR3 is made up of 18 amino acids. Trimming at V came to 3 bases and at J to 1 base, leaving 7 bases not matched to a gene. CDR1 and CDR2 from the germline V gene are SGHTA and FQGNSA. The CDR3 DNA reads TGTGCCAGCAGCTTTAGACTAGCGGGGGGCCGGGGCACAGATACGCAGTATTTT. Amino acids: CASSFRLAGGRGTDTQYF.